Shown below are 27 T cell receptor beta chains from a single sample sequenced in a study of CD8 T cells in Susac syndrome. The authors reverse transcribed 0.5 to 1 ug RNA with random hexamers. From the immunoSEQ multiplex PCR reads, TCRdb called clonotypes with MiXCR, one entry per CDR3 protein. This table holds more than 150,000 distinct CDR3 sequences, under 95% found once. The sequencing input was CD4+ T cells from PBMCs. The origin of the receptors is a human donor in good health.

The rearrangement uses TRBV19 and TRBJ2-3; D is perhaps TRBD2 (6 bases). V lost 6 bases, J lost 4 bases, and 17 bases lay in between. The germline gives CDR1 LNHDA, CDR2 SQIVND (reference sequence). The CDR3 runs 15 residues. Here the CDR3 reads CASRSRGYGADTQYF. The CDR3, as DNA: TGTGCCAGTAGATCGCGGGGCTACGGGGCAGATACGCAGTATTTT.

The rearrangement links TRBV29-1 to TRBJ2-5, with 7 bases fitting TRBD2. There are 14 residues in the CDR3. CDR1 SQVTM and CDR2 ANQGSEA come from the germline V gene. The V gene end was trimmed by 4 bases and the J gene end by 8 bases; junction bases not matched to a gene: 13. CDR3 DNA: TGCAGCGTTGGTAGAAGCGGGGACCAAGGTACCCAGTACTTC. It specifies CSVGRSGDQGTQYF.

The chain links TRBV3-1 to TRBJ1-4; TRBD1 agrees at 9 bases. CDR3 size: 14 residues. Germline V gives CDR1 LGHDT, CDR2 YNNKEL (reference sequence). V was pared by 4 bases and J by 7 bases, with 4 bases of the junction left unmatched. CDR3 DNA: TGTGCCAGCAGCCTACAGGGGGCTAGTGAAAAACTGTTTTTT. It yields the protein CASSLQGASEKLFF.

The chain combines TRBV29-1 with TRBJ1-5; no reliable D call. The CDR3 consists of 11 residues. Germline CDR1 SQVTM, CDR2 ANQGSEA. V dropped 4 bases and J dropped 1 base, with 2 bases sitting between them. The CDR3 bases are TGCAGCGTTGGGAGCAATCAGCCCCAGCATTTT. Protein product: CSVGSNQPQHF.

V and J are TRBV6-5 and TRBJ2-5; 7 nucleotides line up with TRBD1. The CDR3 length is 14 residues. Trimming at V came to 0 bases and at J to 5 bases, leaving 3 bases not matched to a gene. Germline values: CDR1 MNHEY, CDR2 SVGAGI. CDR3 sequence reads: CASSYSLQGETQYF. The DNA for the CDR3 is TGTGCCAGCAGTTACTCGTTACAGGGGGAGACCCAGTACTTC.

CDR3 protein: CASSLGVGTTDTQYF. For the CDR3, the DNA is TGTGCCAGCAGCTTAGGGGTGGGGACAACAGATACGCAGTATTTT. V is TRBV7-9 and J is TRBJ2-3; D possibly corresponds to TRBD1 (6 bases). The CDR3 consists of 15 residues. V lost 1 base to trimming and J lost 3 bases, with 11 bases between them. In germline, CDR1 is SEHNR, CDR2 FQNEAQ (reference sequence).

The chain uses TRBV10-3 and TRBJ2-4; D gene uncertain. Germline V gives CDR1 ENHRY, CDR2 SYGVKD. V dropped 3 bases and J dropped 3 bases, with 9 bases sitting between them. This CDR3 spans 14 amino acids. The CDR3 spells CAISEEPHKNIQYF. As DNA, the CDR3 is TGTGCCATCAGTGAAGAGCCCCACAAAAACATTCAGTACTTC.

The gene calls are TRBV6-5 and TRBJ2-7; 10 bases are a match to TRBD2. CDR3 length equals 16 residues. Germline V gene lookup returns CDR1 MNHEY and CDR2 SVGAGI. J lost 4 bases, V lost 0 bases, and 6 bases had no gene match. DNA of the CDR3: TGTGCCAGCAGTTACTCTGGGACTAGCGTTTTTTACGAGCAGTACTTC. This encodes CASSYSGTSVFYEQYF.

The rearrangement links TRBV20-1 to TRBJ2-5, with D uncertain. With 3 bases removed from V and 1 base from J, the gap between germline ends came to 6 bases. CDR1 is DFQATT, CDR2 SNEGSKA, per germline (reference sequence). This CDR3 spans 12 amino acids. DNA of the CDR3: TGCAGTGCTAGCTCGATCCAAGAGACCCAGTACTTC. This gives the protein CSASSIQETQYF.

The chain joins TRBV29-1 to TRBJ2-3; D not certain. This CDR3 has 15 residues. Germline V lookup: CDR1 SQVTM, CDR2 ANQGSEA. Trimming removed 6 bases at V and 0 bases at J, with 16 bases between. CDR3 protein: CSVRMPSASTDTQYF. The DNA of the CDR3 is TGCAGCGTCCGCATGCCGTCCGCGAGCACAGATACGCAGTATTTT.

This chain uses TRBV5-1 with TRBJ2-7; 8 positions match TRBD1. Germline lookup yields CDR1 SGHRS and CDR2 YFSETQ. The CDR3 contains 13 residues. Trimming at V came to 2 bases and at J to 6 bases, leaving 4 bases not matched to a gene. The CDR3, as DNA: TGCGCCAGCAGCTTCGGACAGGGCGGCGAGCAGTACTTC. Amino acids: CASSFGQGGEQYF.

J is TRBJ1-3 and V is TRBV6-1, with D perhaps matching TRBD1 (6 bases). Trimming stripped 6 bases from V and 0 bases from J, with 18 bases between. This CDR3 spans 17 amino acids. CDR1 is MNHNS and CDR2 is SASEGT in the germline V gene. CDR3 sequence reads: CASSPLGGGLSGNTIYF. The CDR3 DNA reads TGTGCCAGCAGCCCCCTCGGGGGGGGCCTCTCTGGAAACACCATATATTTT.

This clonotype was seen only once. This CDR3 is CAISERGQKNTEAFF. In DNA form, the CDR3 reads TGTGCCATCAGCGAGAGGGGACAGAAGAACACTGAAGCTTTCTTT. The rearrangement links TRBV10-3 to TRBJ1-1; 7 bases are shared with TRBD1. Germline-derived CDR1 and CDR2 are ENHRY and SYGVKD. This CDR3 is built from 15 residues. J gave up 1 base and V 6 bases, and 8 bases lay outside the gene matches.

The chain carries TRBV7-2 and TRBJ1-6; D perhaps matches TRBD1 (5 bases). This CDR3 is built from 13 residues. Trimming left V 3 bases short and J 9 bases short, with 9 bases between. Germline CDR1 and CDR2: SGHTA and FQGNSA. The CDR3 spells CASSFEGSSPLHF. Written as DNA, the CDR3 is TGTGCCAGCAGCTTCGAGGGGAGTTCACCCCTCCACTTT.

The genes are TRBV5-1 and TRBJ2-5; a possible D gene is TRBD2 (6 bases). Trimming left V 0 bases short and J 5 bases short, with 11 bases between. The CDR3 runs 14 residues. The germline gives CDR1 SGHRS, CDR2 YFSETQ. The CDR3 sequence: CASSLGEEGETQYF. The CDR3 coding sequence is TGCGCCAGCAGCTTGGGGGAGGAGGGTGAGACCCAGTACTTC.

The rearrangement links TRBV11-2 to TRBJ1-1; no definite D call. CDR1 and CDR2 (germline): SGHAT, FQNNGV. Trimming cost V 5 bases and J 1 base, with 8 bases left between them. This CDR3 contains 13 residues. CDR3 sequence reads: CASSQQRNTEAFF. The CDR3, as DNA: TGTGCCAGCAGCCAACAGAGGAACACTGAAGCTTTCTTT.

The gene calls are TRBV5-1 and TRBJ1-2; D gene uncertain. The CDR3 contains 13 residues. Trimming pared 2 bases from V and 8 bases from J, leaving 13 bases between. Germline CDR1 reads SGHRS; CDR2 reads YFSETQ. CDR3 residues: CASSFHGSGGYTF. The DNA for the CDR3 is TGCGCCAGCAGCTTCCACGGCTCAGGCGGCTACACCTTC.

This clonotype appeared once. The CDR3 DNA follows: TGTGCCAGCAGTTTAAATGCGGGGCAAGAGACCCAGTACTTC. Amino acids: CASSLNAGQETQYF. This chain links TRBV12-3 or TRBV12-4 with TRBJ2-5, with D tentatively TRBD2 (6 bases). There are 14 residues in the CDR3. Trimming pared 2 bases from V and 2 bases from J, leaving 9 bases between.

The chain couples TRBV7-6 to TRBJ1-1; D remains unclear. Per germline, CDR1 SGHVS and CDR2 FNYEAQ. The CDR3 covers 15 residues. The V end lost 7 bases, the J end lost 0 bases, and 15 bases lay between the germline ends. CDR3 sequence (DNA): TGTGCCAGCACCTCAGGTTCCTCCATGAACACTGAAGCTTTCTTT. Its protein product is CASTSGSSMNTEAFF. The full variable domain, with the rest looked up from reference TRBV7-6 and TRBJ1-1, is GAGVSQSPRYKVTKRGQDVALRCDPISGHVSLYWYRQALGQGPEFLTYFNYEAQQDKSGLPNDRFSAERPEGSISTLTIQRTEQRDSAMYRCASTSGSSMNTEAFFGQGTRLTVV.

V gene TRBV30 combines with J gene TRBJ1-3; D gene ambiguous. CDR3 length equals 14 residues. Looked up from germline, CDR1 is GTSNPN and CDR2 is SVGIG (reference sequence). Trimming left V 5 bases short and J 0 bases short, with 11 bases between. Here the CDR3 reads CAWVRRNSGNTIYF. CDR3 sequence (DNA): TGTGCCTGGGTCAGACGGAACTCTGGAAACACCATATATTTT.

J is TRBJ2-2 and V is TRBV3-1; tentative D call: TRBD1 (5 bases). Germline V CDR1 and CDR2: LGHDT, YNNKEL (reference sequence). The length of the CDR3 is 14 residues. The ends were cut back, 4 bases at V and 8 bases at J, with 14 bases in the middle. This chain's CDR3 is CASSLLGRSGELFF. In nucleotides, the CDR3 is TGTGCCAGCAGCCTTCTGGGGCGATCGGGGGAGCTGTTTTTT.

V usage is TRBV18 and J usage is TRBJ2-1; D call uncertain. Germline lookup yields CDR1 KGHSH and CDR2 LQKENI. V lost 2 bases and J 4 bases, leaving 6 bases between the germline ends. The CDR3 runs 13 residues. For the CDR3, the DNA is TGTGCCAGCTCACCAAATGGGTACAATGAGCAGTTCTTC. Translation: CASSPNGYNEQFF.

The V gene is TRBV6-6, the J gene TRBJ2-2; no clear D gene. The ends were cut back, 5 bases at V and 2 bases at J, with 12 bases in the middle. Germline V lookup: CDR1 MNHNY, CDR2 SVGAGI (reference sequence). This CDR3 has 15 amino acids. The CDR3 reads CASSQLQRNTGELFF. The CDR3 DNA follows: TGTGCCAGCAGTCAACTCCAACGTAACACCGGGGAGCTGTTTTTT.

This chain connects TRBV30 to TRBJ1-2; 8 positions agree with TRBD1. The CDR3 runs 13 residues. The V gene end was trimmed by 4 bases and the J gene end by 8 bases; junction bases not matched to a gene: 9. Per the germline V gene, CDR1 is GTSNPN and CDR2 is SVGIG (reference sequence). The CDR3 coding sequence is TGTGCCTGGACCCGCCAGGGGGCGCCCGGCTACACCTTC. It codes for CAWTRQGAPGYTF. Together with reference TRBV30 and TRBJ1-2, the CDR3 gives the full variable domain: SQTIHQWPATLVQPVGSPLSLECTVEGTSNPNLYWYRQAAGRGLQLLFYSVGIGQISSEVPQNLSASRPQDRQFILSSKKLLLSDSGFYLCAWTRQGAPGYTFGSGTRLTVV.

This clonotype occurred once. The chain combines TRBV20-1 with TRBJ2-5, with 10 nucleotides matching TRBD2. Germline V gene lookup returns CDR1 DFQATT and CDR2 SNEGSKA (reference sequence). The trim removed 2 bases at V and 5 bases at J, leaving 14 bases unmatched. The CDR3 is 17 amino acids. The CDR3, as DNA: TGCAGTGCTAGACCCTCCGTTACTAGCGGGATTCGTGAGACCCAGTACTTC. Translated: CSARPSVTSGIRETQYF.

In its sample, this clonotype was seen a few times. The chain links TRBV10-3 to TRBJ2-5, with D perhaps being TRBD1 or TRBD2 (6 bases each). Germline values: CDR1 ENHRY, CDR2 SYGVKD. Trimming took off 6 bases at V and 3 bases at J, with 11 bases between the two ends. The CDR3 contains 13 residues. In DNA, the CDR3 is TGTGCCATCAGGGAGGGGGGAGAAGAGACCCAGTACTTC. Protein: CAIREGGEETQYF.

V is TRBV23-1 and J is TRBJ2-1; a possible D gene is TRBD2 (5 bases). TRBV23-1 is an open reading frame, and its role is uncertain. Trimming took 10 bases from V and 5 from J, leaving 9 bases between them. The CDR3 contains 11 residues. The CDR3 region is CAINGDNEQFF. The CDR3 DNA is TGCGCCATAAACGGGGACAATGAGCAGTTCTTC.